Each of the 13 T cell receptor beta chains below was sequenced from the same sample in a study of CD8 T cells in Susac syndrome. RNA was extracted with the RNeasy kit, and a quantity of roughly 0.5 to 1 ug was reverse transcribed using random hexamers. TCRdb independently ran MiXCR on the immunoSEQ multiplex PCR reads; one entry per CDR3 protein. Here the sample spans 85,000 to 120,000 distinct CDR3 sequences, around 94% being singletons. Sequenced sample: CD8+ T cells from PBMCs. These receptors all stem from a human donor with Susac syndrome.

The chain employs TRBV5-1 and TRBJ1-3, with D hard to call. Per the germline V gene, CDR1 is SGHRS and CDR2 is YFSETQ. The CDR3 has 15 residues. Trimming shortened V by 0 bases and J by 0 bases, and 7 bases separated the two germline ends. CDR3: CASSLEGNSGNTIYF. Written as DNA, the CDR3 is TGCGCCAGCAGCTTGGAGGGCAACTCTGGAAACACCATATATTTT.

The V call is TRBV9, the J call TRBJ1-2; D not resolved. The CDR3 runs to 14 residues. Trimming stripped 0 bases from V and 3 bases from J, with 9 bases between. CDR1 and CDR2 (germline): SGDLS, YYNGEE. The CDR3 bases are TGTGCCAGCAGCGTAGCCGGTGGAGACTATGGCTACACCTTC. Amino acids: CASSVAGGDYGYTF. The full variable domain, rest sourced from reference TRBV9 and TRBJ1-2, is DSGVTQTPKHLITATGQRVTLRCSPRSGDLSVYWYQQSLDQGLQFLIQYYNGEERAKGNILERFSAQQFPDLHSELNLSSLELGDSALYFCASSVAGGDYGYTFGSGTRLTVV.

The genes are TRBV2 and TRBJ1-1; D is possibly TRBD1 (5 bases). The length of the CDR3 is 14 residues. Germline V gives CDR1 SNHLY, CDR2 FYNNEI. V was pared by 4 bases and J by 0 bases, with 9 bases between. CDR3: CASSVSRVNTEAFF. The DNA of the CDR3 is TGTGCCAGCAGTGTGTCCAGGGTGAACACTGAAGCTTTCTTT.

The chain joins TRBV9 to TRBJ2-7; no reliable D call. The CDR3 loop spans 14 amino acids. V lost 2 bases and J 0 bases, leaving 9 bases between the germline ends. Germline V gene data show CDR1 as SGDLS and CDR2 as YYNGEE. The DNA for the CDR3 is TGTGCCAGCAGCGTCGGCGGAGACTCCTACGAGCAGTACTTC. This gives the protein CASSVGGDSYEQYF.

This chain connects TRBV2 to TRBJ1-1; TRBD1 agrees at 7 bases. This CDR3 region has 12 residues. Losses at the gene ends were 10 bases for V and 4 bases for J; bases not matched to a gene: 6. The germline V gene has CDR1 SNHLY and CDR2 FYNNEI. CDR3 region: CAKRGRGTEAFF. The DNA for the CDR3 is TGTGCCAAGAGGGGGCGAGGCACTGAAGCTTTCTTT.

The count of this clonotype is one. This chain links TRBV20-1 with TRBJ2-1; no firm D call. The length of the CDR3 is 10 residues. V was trimmed by 0 bases and J by 8 bases, leaving 2 bases between them. Germline V gene data show CDR1 as DFQATT and CDR2 as SNEGSKA (reference sequence). CDR3 bases: TGCAGTGCTAGAGAAGATGAGCAGTTCTTC. It codes for CSAREDEQFF.

The gene calls are TRBV9 and TRBJ2-3, with a weak D call TRBD2 (5 bases). This CDR3 spans 14 amino acids. The V and J ends lost 0 bases and 4 bases respectively, with 9 bases between them. Germline CDR1 SGDLS, CDR2 YYNGEE. The CDR3 spells CASSVDGVADTQYF. CDR3 bases: TGTGCCAGCAGCGTAGACGGGGTCGCAGATACGCAGTATTTT. Full variable domain (rest looked up from reference TRBV9 and TRBJ2-3): DSGVTQTPKHLITATGQRVTLRCSPRSGDLSVYWYQQSLDQGLQFLIQYYNGEERAKGNILERFSAQQFPDLHSELNLSSLELGDSALYFCASSVDGVADTQYFGPGTRLTVL.

The chain combines TRBV3-1 with TRBJ1-5; tentative D call: TRBD1 (5 bases). The V gene's germline CDR1 is LGHDT and CDR2 YNNKEL (reference sequence). CDR3 length equals 16 residues. V lost 1 base and J lost 4, with 14 bases in between. DNA of the CDR3: TGTGCCAGCAGCCAAGTGGGACTCGAACTAAATCAGCCCCAGCATTTT. Translation: CASSQVGLELNQPQHF.

In this sample, this clonotype turned up once. This sequence joins TRBV2 and TRBJ2-5; D possibly uses TRBD1 or TRBD2 (5 bases each). The CDR3 length is 12 residues. V was shortened by 11 bases and J by 1 base, with 11 bases between the two germline ends. The germline gives CDR1 SNHLY, CDR2 FYNNEI. The CDR3 nucleotides read TGTGCCGGAGCCGGGACCCAAGAGACCCAGTACTTC. It yields the protein CAGAGTQETQYF.

The CDR3 loop reads CASSPIPDKANEKLFF. The CDR3 region has the DNA TGTGCCAGCTCACCAATCCCGGACAAAGCTAATGAAAAACTGTTTTTT. The chain uses TRBV18 and TRBJ1-4; D perhaps matches TRBD1 (5 bases). The length of the CDR3 is 16 residues. With 2 bases removed from V and 3 bases from J, the gap between germline ends came to 13 bases. CDR1 is KGHSH and CDR2 is LQKENI in the germline V gene.

The rearrangement links TRBV9 to TRBJ1-5; tentatively, D is TRBD1 (6 bases). V lost 1 base and J 4 bases, leaving 12 bases between the germline ends. The germline V gene encodes CDR1 SGDLS and CDR2 YYNGEE. CDR3 length equals 15 residues. This CDR3 reads CASSVTGQTNQPQHF. The CDR3 DNA sequence: TGTGCCAGCAGCGTAACTGGACAGACAAATCAGCCCCAGCATTTT.

This rearrangement joins TRBV6-6 to TRBJ2-7; no firm D call. Germline V CDR1 and CDR2: MNHNY, SVGAGI (reference sequence). Trimming shortened V by 5 bases and J by 7 bases, and 9 bases separated the two germline ends. The CDR3 length is 11 residues. CDR3 coding DNA: TGTGCCAGCAGTGGGGATCTAGAGCAGTACTTC. Translating it yields CASSGDLEQYF.

The chain recombines TRBV9 with TRBJ2-6; D may match TRBD1 or TRBD2 (5 bases each). V gave up 3 bases and J gave up 0 bases, with 13 bases separating them. Germline CDR1 and CDR2: SGDLS and YYNGEE. The CDR3 sequence is 17 residues long. The CDR3 region is CASSEGPGLSGANVLTF. CDR3 sequence (DNA): TGTGCCAGCAGCGAGGGACCGGGCCTCTCTGGGGCCAACGTCCTGACTTTC.